Shown below are 8 T cell receptor beta chains from a single sample sequenced in a study of identical twins. TCRdb fed the 5' RACE reads into MiXCR, producing one record per CDR3 protein. The sample carries hundreds of thousands of distinct CDR3 sequences, more than 9% recorded once. This same sample was also part of a study on yellow fever vaccine responses in identical twins.

Specimen: PBMCs. These TCRs come from a woman between 18 and 29 years old in good health.

In this sample, this clonotype turned up a few times. The V gene is TRBV13, the J gene TRBJ2-5; the D call may be TRBD1 or TRBD2 (5 bases each). CDR1 is PRHDT and CDR2 is FYEKMQ in the germline V gene (reference sequence). The V gene lost 5 bases and the J gene lost 5 bases, with 21 bases spanning the gap. This CDR3 contains 16 residues. The CDR3 nucleotides read TGTGCCAGCAGCGCAAACCCGGGACCCACAAGGGAGACCCAGTACTTC. Translated, it gives CASSANPGPTRETQYF.

The CDR3: CASSRTSGSSDTQYF. As DNA, the CDR3 is TGTGCCAGCAGTCGGACTAGCGGGAGCTCAGATACGCAGTATTTT. The V gene is TRBV2, the J gene TRBJ2-3; 13 bases agree with TRBD2. This CDR3 has 15 residues. V was pared by 5 bases and J by 4 bases, with 3 bases of the junction left unmatched. The germline CDR1 and CDR2 sequences are SNHLY and FYNNEI.

There are a few counts of this clonotype. This chain joins TRBV2 and TRBJ2-7; D may be TRBD1 or TRBD2 (7 bases each). Trimming shortened V by 8 bases and J by 3 bases, and 26 bases separated the two germline ends. Germline CDR1 and CDR2: SNHLY and FYNNEI. The CDR3 contains 17 residues. The CDR3 spells CASSGEGWDRFIYEQYV. The CDR3 bases are TGTGCCAGCTCCGGGGAGGGTTGGGACAGATTCATCTACGAGCAGTACGTC.

This chain connects TRBV28 to TRBJ2-2; the match to TRBD1 covers 8 bases. The germline V gene encodes CDR1 MDHEN and CDR2 SYDVKM. V lost 5 bases to trimming and J lost 1 base; unmatched junction nucleotides: 9. The CDR3 consists of 17 residues. The CDR3 here is CASSASQGALNTGELFF. The CDR3 nucleotides read TGTGCCAGCAGTGCCTCCCAGGGGGCCTTGAACACCGGGGAGCTGTTTTTT.

In this sample, this clonotype turned up a few times. The rearrangement joins TRBV6-1 to TRBJ2-7, with TRBD1 matching over 8 bases. The CDR3 is 15 amino acids. With V trimmed by 1 base and J by 3 bases, 5 bases remained unmatched. Germline CDR1 and CDR2: MNHNS and SASEGT. The CDR3 nucleotides are TGTGCCAGCAGTGAAGGGACAGGGAATATCTACGAGCAGTACTTC. It specifies CASSEGTGNIYEQYF.

The chain combines TRBV7-2 with TRBJ1-6; a weak D match, TRBD1 (6 bases). CDR3 length: 16 amino acids. From germline, CDR1 is SGHTA and CDR2 FQGNSA. V lost 4 bases and J lost 9, with 19 bases in between. CDR3 residues: CASSYQTGTRFSPLHF. In DNA form, the CDR3 reads TGTGCCAGCAGCTATCAGACAGGAACGAGGTTTTCACCCCTCCACTTT. Full variable domain (rest looked up from reference TRBV7-2 and TRBJ1-6): GAGVSQSPSNKVTEKGKDVELRCDPISGHTALYWYRQSLGQGLEFLIYFQGNSAPDKSGLPSDRFSAERTGGSVSTLTIQRTQQEDSAVYLCASSYQTGTRFSPLHFGNGTRLTVT.

This clonotype was counted a few times. The chain employs TRBV29-1 and TRBJ2-1; 9 nucleotides agree with TRBD1. Germline assignment: CDR1 SQVTM and CDR2 ANQGSEA. The CDR3 covers 14 residues. V gave up 5 bases and J gave up 2 bases; unmatched junction bases: 4. CDR3 sequence reads: CSVTGTGTYNEQFF. The CDR3 region has the DNA TGCAGCGTTACCGGGACAGGGACCTACAATGAGCAGTTCTTC.

This clonotype was counted a few times. The chain is built from TRBV27 and TRBJ1-2; D not resolved. The V end was cut by 5 bases, the J end by 7 bases, with 23 bases between. CDR3 length: 16 amino acids. Germline CDR1 and CDR2: MNHEY and SMNVEV (reference sequence). The CDR3 protein is CASSPLGSSGAGGYTF. The CDR3 nucleotides are TGTGCCAGCAGTCCACTAGGCTCCTCGGGAGCGGGTGGCTACACCTTC.